The source of this T cell receptor (beta chain) is a study of shared clonotypes between healthy human individuals (dated by TCRdb to the early 2020s). Regarding the study in general: The cohort included three men and a couple of women between 18 and 49 years of age. For each donor, CD4 naive and CD4 memory were each given three plates, CD8 naive was given two plates, and CD8 memory was given one plate. To estimate repertoire size and how much clonotypes are shared between individuals, the study performed deep sequencing of blood TCR repertoires from five healthy adults. To increase sequencing depth and limit assay-specific biases, TCR repertoire library preparation and sequencing were carried out by different laboratories using diverse techniques. Between about 0.94 and 8.9 billion PBMCs per donor were obtained by leukapheresis. General study outcomes and caveats: Based on pairwise subsampling, the degree of clonotype sharing among donors was expected to be affected by sequencing depth. When a handful of donors were compared, the shared fraction of clonotypes was about 5.4% for naive CD4, 3.5% to 4% for naive CD8, 2.3% for memory CD4, and roughly 0.4% for memory CD8. Naive subsets generally had larger estimated clonotype richness than memory subsets did. Compared with non-shared clonotypes, clonotypes shared by all four sorted-subset donors had higher generation probabilities. Rarefaction of sorted-subset datasets indicated incomplete sequencing despite the large sequencing depth. Sampling was restricted to blood, and TCR repertoires in tissues likely differ from the TCR repertoires found in blood. Because the study included a small number of donors, the genetic and exposure-history diversity represented was limited.

Measured from the cysteine to the phenylalanine, the CDR3 is 16 residues long. Of all the DNA, just the CDR3 is kept, 48 bases in frame from base 1. CDR1 MDHEN and CDR2 SYDVKM are derived from the germline V gene. Deletion took 6 bases off V and 0 bases off J, with a span of 15 bases between the germline ends. TCR CDR3 regions were amplified from genomic DNA by multiplex PCR using the deep immunoSEQ assay. Extracted genomic DNA from each cell subset was spread evenly across all wells of several immunoSEQ 96-well plates, with each plate serving as a replicate. For sorted subsets, each replicate PCR was loaded with around 220 ng genomic DNA, equivalent to 30,000 or so T cell genomes. The purified libraries were quantified using a Qubit 3.0 fluorometer, sized with a Bioanalyzer 2100, and then quantified again using the KAPA Library Quantification kit. Each immunoSEQ 96-well plate was sequenced on its own single-read 150-cycle Illumina NextSeq 550 flow cell. On the authors' methods: Because the immunoSEQ output included only junctional sequences and no quality scores, the filtering could not be the same as the filtering used for full-length reads. To assign V/J genes and CDR3, sequences were annotated using PyIR, a Python wrapper for IgBLAST v1.9, with IMGT germline references. Reads were filtered out if the reads had weak V/J assignments (E-value above 1e-6), no CDR3, stop codons, out-of-frame junctions, or ambiguous translated residues. V3J clonotypes were defined as sequences sharing the same inferred V gene, J gene, and CDR3 amino acid sequence. Percentage overlap between repertoires was calculated by dividing the number of shared unique clonotypes by the size of the smaller repertoire. RTK rarefaction, the Chao1 estimator, and Recon v2.1 estimates of unobserved clonotypes were used to assess repertoire richness. Generation probabilities for all TCRbeta clonotypes obtained by the gDNA method from a handful of donors were computed using OLGA. TCRdb stores this immuneACCESS table with in-frame sequences only. Part of the clones is absent; in the studies checked, under half of the shortfall reflects unresolved V genes, and no reason is known for the rest. The V and J calls and clone size are taken from that table; D and trimming were inferred from the DNA. This sample comprises about 2,100,000 clones, under 95% of them detected only once. The leading ten clones occupy under 2% of the sample.

With respect to this clone: Its antigen has not been determined. No clone much larger than this one lies a single base away; base qualities are absent.

CD8 naive samples were obtained by positive selection for CCR7 among CD45RO-negative cells, yielding a CD45RA+CCR7+ population from which TemRA cells were excluded. The donors were healthy, HIV-negative adults who had no recently reported acute infections or vaccinations. Every donor was a Caucasian adult residing in Nashville, Tennessee, USA. After blood collection by leukapheresis, PBMCs were isolated using Ficoll-Histopaque density gradient centrifugation and then cryopreserved in the vapor phase of liquid nitrogen. Analytical flow cytometry was used to check the purity and quantity of each magnetically sorted T cell population. Genomic DNA was isolated from every sorted fraction and measured by UV absorbance on a Nanodrop 2000c.

The chain is made from TRBV28 and TRBJ1-3; TRBD1 is a possible D gene, resting on 6 matching bases. The TCR sequence derives from a man aged 18 to 35 in good health. Some clones in this sample may be carry-over from other donors' samples. The specimen sequenced was naive CD8+ T cells from PBMCs. Reading the label with the study, this specimen's cell subset or site is: CD45RA+CCR7+. The DNA sequence follows: TGTGCCAGCAGAGAGTCAGGGGACTTCTCTGGAAACACCATATATTTT. It encodes CASRESGDFSGNTIYF.